The 28 T cell receptor beta chains presented below share a single source sample, sequenced in a study of T cell responses to AZD1222 COVID-19 vaccine. Only in-frame clones appear in the TCRdb table, and some are missing; sequencing was by immunoSEQ multiplex PCR. Of 150,000 or so clones in the sample, 85% to 95% were seen once. Here the sequenced sample was peripheral blood, taken on day 0 of AZD1222 vaccination. The receptor set was obtained from an adult in good health.

The chain uses TRBV20-1 and TRBJ2-2; TRBD2 might be the D (5 bases). Trimming cost V 4 bases and J 7 bases, with 7 bases left between them. Germline V lookup: CDR1 DFQATT, CDR2 SNEGSKA (reference sequence). This CDR3 comprises 11 residues. The DNA for the CDR3 is TGCAGTGCTATCACTAGCGGGGAGCTGTTTTTT. Protein: CSAITSGELFF.

This chain connects TRBV7-9 to TRBJ2-1; no clear D. Germline CDR1 SEHNR, CDR2 FQNEAQ (reference sequence). The CDR3 extends over 14 amino acids. Between the trimmed V and J ends, which lost 1 base and 2 bases, there was a span of 6 bases. The CDR3 DNA sequence: TGTGCCAGCAGCTTAGTTGGTGCCTACAATGAGCAGTTCTTC. Its translation is CASSLVGAYNEQFF.

The CDR3 DNA reads TGTGCCAGCAGCTTCCGTAGCGGGCGATCTGCGGAGCAGTTCTTC. Amino acids: CASSFRSGRSAEQFF. The chain couples TRBV7-8 to TRBJ2-1; the match to TRBD2 covers 7 bases. The CDR3 sequence is 15 residues long. The V and J ends lost 3 bases and 10 bases, in that order; junction bases with no gene match: 12. CDR1 SGHVS and CDR2 FQNEAQ come from the germline V gene.

This chain links TRBV6-5 with TRBJ1-2, with D possibly being TRBD1 (6 bases). This CDR3 spans 14 amino acids. Germline V gene data show CDR1 as MNHEY and CDR2 as SVGAGI. V lost 8 bases to trimming and J lost 4 bases, with 17 bases between them. The CDR3 protein is CASSAGGGSYGYTF. In DNA form, the CDR3 reads TGTGCCAGCTCCGCTGGAGGGGGGTCCTATGGCTACACCTTC.

The J gene is TRBJ1-3, the V gene TRBV5-4; 9 positions match TRBD1. The V and J ends lost 4 bases and 4 bases, in that order; junction bases with no gene match: 3. Germline loops: CDR1 SGHNT, CDR2 YYREEE (reference sequence). The CDR3 loop spans 14 amino acids. The CDR3 DNA reads TGTGCCAGCAGCCAGACAGGGGGAGGAAACACCATATATTTT. It specifies CASSQTGGGNTIYF.

The rearrangement joins TRBV19 to TRBJ2-1, with D possibly TRBD2 on 6 matching bases. V lost 5 bases and J lost 10, with 18 bases in between. Per germline, CDR1 LNHDA and CDR2 SQIVND (reference sequence). The CDR3 totals 14 residues. This CDR3 reads CASSLRPPTSEQFF. In nucleotides, the CDR3 is TGTGCCAGTAGTCTCCGCCCTCCCACTAGCGAGCAGTTCTTC.

The chain carries TRBV29-1 and TRBJ1-1; 8 positions match TRBD1. The V and J ends lost 7 bases and 2 bases, in that order; junction bases with no gene match: 6. There are 13 residues in the CDR3. In germline, CDR1 is SQVTM, CDR2 ANQGSEA. In DNA, the CDR3 is TGCAGCGCACGGACAGGGCTAAACACTGAAGCTTTCTTT. Encoded protein: CSARTGLNTEAFF.

This clone has just one count. The chain carries TRBV6-6 and TRBJ2-7, with 7 nucleotides matching TRBD2. The ends lost 7 bases at V and 2 bases at J; junction bases unmatched: 5. The CDR3 is 13 amino acids. Per the germline V gene, CDR1 is MNHNY and CDR2 is SVGAGI (reference sequence). CDR3 sequence: CASTPGGTYEQYF. The CDR3 bases are TGTGCCAGCACGCCGGGAGGAACCTACGAGCAGTACTTC.

The gene calls are TRBV9 and TRBJ2-7; D could derive from TRBD1 or TRBD2 (6 bases each). From germline, CDR1 is SGDLS and CDR2 YYNGEE. The CDR3 runs to 15 residues. Trimming stripped 4 bases from V and 2 bases from J, with 16 bases between. CDR3 in amino acids: CASSPAGHLPYEQYF. Here the CDR3 DNA reads TGTGCCAGCAGCCCCGCGGGACACCTCCCCTACGAGCAGTACTTC.

This clone was seen a handful of times. The chain uses TRBV5-1 and TRBJ1-2; D call uncertain. The V gene's germline CDR1 is SGHRS and CDR2 YFSETQ. The CDR3 loop spans 12 amino acids. The V end was cut by 5 bases, the J end by 10 bases, with 15 bases between. This CDR3 reads CASSNPPGIYTF. CDR3 nucleotide sequence: TGCGCCAGCAGTAACCCACCCGGGATCTACACCTTC. The variable domain in full, with the rest retrieved from reference TRBV5-1 and TRBJ1-2, is KAGVTQTPRYLIKTRGQQVTLSCSPISGHRSVSWYQQTPGQGLQFLFEYFSETQRNKGNFPGRFSGRQFSNSRSEMNVSTLELGDSALYLCASSNPPGIYTFGSGTRLTVV.

The V call is TRBV30, the J call TRBJ1-1, with D possibly being TRBD1 (5 bases). Germline lookup yields CDR1 GTSNPN and CDR2 SVGIG (reference sequence). The CDR3 contains 11 residues. V gave up 7 bases and J gave up 5 bases, with 11 bases separating them. CDR3 sequence (DNA): TGTGCCTTATGGGGGGTGACTGAAGCTTTCTTT. Translating gives CALWGVTEAFF.

The chain combines TRBV5-4 with TRBJ2-1, with D tentatively TRBD2 (6 bases). Germline CDR1 is SGHNT and CDR2 is YYREEE (reference sequence). CDR3 length equals 15 residues. CDR3 amino acids: CVIERADSSYNEQFF. DNA for the CDR3: TGTGTCATAGAGCGGGCGGATAGCTCCTACAATGAGCAGTTCTTC.

The chain is built from TRBV14 and TRBJ1-1; D is perhaps TRBD1 (5 bases). The CDR3 totals 15 residues. Germline V CDR1 and CDR2: SGHDN, FVKESK. Trimming pared 4 bases from V and 1 base from J, leaving 13 bases between. The CDR3 nucleotides read TGTGCCAGCAGCCCAAGGCAGGGATGGAACACTGAAGCTTTCTTT. Translating it yields CASSPRQGWNTEAFF.

CDR3 sequence: CASGLSGTHGYTF. CDR3 coding DNA: TGTGCTAGTGGTTTGTCAGGGACCCATGGCTACACCTTC. The rearrangement joins TRBV12-5 to TRBJ1-2, with a weak D call TRBD1 (5 bases). Germline assignment: CDR1 LGHNT and CDR2 FRNRAP. The CDR3 totals 13 residues. V lost 2 bases to trimming and J lost 6 bases, with 10 bases between them.

The CDR3 DNA sequence: TGTGCCAGCAGCTTAGGTGCAGGTTACAATGAGCAGTTCTTC. Translated: CASSLGAGYNEQFF. This chain joins TRBV11-2 and TRBJ2-1, with D uncertain. V lost 1 base and J 4 bases, leaving 8 bases between the germline ends. CDR1 SGHAT and CDR2 FQNNGV come from the germline V gene. The CDR3 has 14 residues.

The chain combines TRBV5-1 with TRBJ2-7, with D possibly TRBD1 on 6 matching bases. V lost 3 bases and J lost 9, with 16 bases in between. The CDR3 is 13 residues long. CDR1 SGHRS and CDR2 YFSETQ come from the germline V gene. CDR3 loop: CASSSEARGGQYF. CDR3 DNA sequence: TGCGCCAGCAGCTCGGAGGCGCGAGGGGGGCAGTACTTC. The entire variable domain, with the rest obtained from reference TRBV5-1 and TRBJ2-7, is as follows: KAGVTQTPRYLIKTRGQQVTLSCSPISGHRSVSWYQQTPGQGLQFLFEYFSETQRNKGNFPGRFSGRQFSNSRSEMNVSTLELGDSALYLCASSSEARGGQYFGPGTRLTVT.

The chain is built from TRBV5-4 and TRBJ2-1, with TRBD2 matching over 8 bases. The ends lost 9 bases at V and 6 bases at J; junction bases unmatched: 14. The CDR3 sequence is 15 residues long. Germline loops: CDR1 SGHNT, CDR2 YYREEE (reference sequence). The DNA of the CDR3 is TGTGCCAACACCAACGAGCGGGAGCTTGGCAATGAGCAGTTCTTC. This sequence encodes CANTNERELGNEQFF.

This clone showed up just a few times. V and J are TRBV6-5 and TRBJ1-1; unclear D gene. CDR1 is MNHEY, CDR2 SVGAGI, per germline. The CDR3 is 14 residues long. Trimming pared 6 bases from V and 4 bases from J, leaving 15 bases between. CDR3 DNA sequence: TGTGCCAGCAGATCTCCAGGAGGGAGCACTGAAGCTTTCTTT. Encoded protein: CASRSPGGSTEAFF.

This clone was counted a single time. This chain links TRBV5-1 with TRBJ1-1; D not certain. Trimming took 4 bases from V and 2 from J, leaving 18 bases between them. CDR1 and CDR2 from the germline V gene are SGHRS and YFSETQ. The CDR3 loop spans 16 amino acids. CDR3 residues: CASSAEAPRGNTEAFF. The CDR3 DNA reads TGCGCCAGCAGCGCCGAAGCTCCCCGGGGTAACACTGAAGCTTTCTTT.

The CDR3 region is CASGLATTGVSYNEQFF. In DNA form, the CDR3 reads TGTGCTAGTGGTTTGGCAACTACAGGGGTGTCCTACAATGAGCAGTTCTTC. The V gene is TRBV12-5, the J gene TRBJ2-1; 7 nucleotides line up with TRBD1. V shed 1 base and J 1 base; nucleotides not matched to a gene: 7. From germline, CDR1 is LGHNT and CDR2 FRNRAP. The CDR3 runs 17 residues. The complete variable domain, with remaining parts taken from reference TRBV12-5 and TRBJ2-1, reads DARVTQTPRHKVTEMGQEVTMRCQPILGHNTVFWYRQTMMQGLELLAYFRNRAPLDDSGMPKDRFSAEMPDATLATLKIQPSEPRDSAVYFCASGLATTGVSYNEQFFGPGTRLTVL.

The rearrangement links TRBV25-1 to TRBJ2-2; D may be TRBD1 or TRBD2 (6 bases each). Trimming shortened V by 7 bases and J by 6 bases, and 15 bases separated the two germline ends. Germline-derived CDR1 and CDR2 are MGHDK and SYGVNS. The CDR3 runs 14 residues. The CDR3 protein is CASTKGGVAGELFF. The CDR3, as DNA: TGTGCCAGCACGAAGGGGGGTGTTGCCGGGGAGCTGTTTTTT.

This chain joins TRBV27 and TRBJ1-1; 11 nucleotides align to TRBD1. The V gene's germline CDR1 is MNHEY and CDR2 SMNVEV (reference sequence). V shed 3 bases, J shed 6 bases, and the junction held 6 bases outside the gene matches. The CDR3 is made up of 15 amino acids. The CDR3 sequence is CASSLGTGGTAEAFF. The CDR3 nucleotides read TGTGCCAGCAGTTTGGGGACAGGGGGAACCGCTGAAGCTTTCTTT.

DNA for the CDR3: TGTGCCAGCAGCGGACCGGGACTAGAAGGTCATGGGCAGTACTTC. It yields the protein CASSGPGLEGHGQYF. This chain joins TRBV5-5 and TRBJ2-7; 8 bases match TRBD2. With 4 bases clipped from V and 9 bases from J, the junction kept 15 bases outside the gene matches. The CDR3 totals 15 residues. Germline CDR1 reads SGHKS; CDR2 reads YYEKEE (reference sequence).

The gene calls are TRBV5-3 and TRBJ1-6, with TRBD1 matching over 8 bases. TRBV5-3 is designated an ORF whose function remains uncertain. This CDR3 is 15 amino acids long. Germline trimming cut 5 bases from V and 7 bases from J; bases unmatched to any gene: 8. CDR3 sequence: CARSSTGAGNSPLHF. The CDR3 DNA follows: TGTGCCAGAAGTTCGACAGGGGCGGGGAATTCACCCCTCCACTTT.

The CDR3, as DNA: TGTGCCAGCAGTTTAAGAGCCGTGGGTGTCGGGGGGGCGGAAGAGACCCAGTACTTC. Translating gives CASSLRAVGVGGAEETQYF. The gene calls are TRBV27 and TRBJ2-5, with 8 nucleotides matching TRBD2. Germline loops: CDR1 MNHEY, CDR2 SMNVEV (reference sequence). This CDR3 is 19 amino acids long. V trimming: 2 bases; J trimming: 3 bases; junction bases outside the gene matches: 17.

The chain carries TRBV7-2 and TRBJ1-3; D is unclear. CDR1 SGHTA and CDR2 FQGNSA come from the germline V gene. The V end lost 3 bases, the J end lost 0 bases, and 15 bases lay between the germline ends. This CDR3 spans 17 amino acids. This chain's CDR3 is CASSFFSPSSSGNTIYF. CDR3 in DNA: TGTGCCAGCAGCTTTTTTTCACCTTCGAGCTCTGGAAACACCATATATTTT.

This clone was counted a single time. The V gene is TRBV5-1, the J gene TRBJ2-1, with D perhaps assigned TRBD1 or TRBD2 (6 bases each). Per the germline V gene, CDR1 is SGHRS and CDR2 is YFSETQ. This CDR3 is 15 amino acids long. V lost 4 bases and J lost 1, with 12 bases in between. Written as DNA, the CDR3 is TGCGCCAGCAGCCCTAAAGGGGGGTCCTACAATGAGCAGTTCTTC. The encoded protein is CASSPKGGSYNEQFF.

Written as DNA, the CDR3 is TGTGCCAGCAGCTCGACAGTTCTTACAATTCAAAACTATGGCTACACCTTC. Translation gives CASSSTVLTIQNYGYTF. This chain uses TRBV5-6 with TRBJ1-2, with D possibly being TRBD1 (5 bases). The V and J ends lost 3 bases and 2 bases respectively, with 20 bases between them. The germline V gene has CDR1 SGHDT and CDR2 YYEEEE. The CDR3 length is 17 residues.